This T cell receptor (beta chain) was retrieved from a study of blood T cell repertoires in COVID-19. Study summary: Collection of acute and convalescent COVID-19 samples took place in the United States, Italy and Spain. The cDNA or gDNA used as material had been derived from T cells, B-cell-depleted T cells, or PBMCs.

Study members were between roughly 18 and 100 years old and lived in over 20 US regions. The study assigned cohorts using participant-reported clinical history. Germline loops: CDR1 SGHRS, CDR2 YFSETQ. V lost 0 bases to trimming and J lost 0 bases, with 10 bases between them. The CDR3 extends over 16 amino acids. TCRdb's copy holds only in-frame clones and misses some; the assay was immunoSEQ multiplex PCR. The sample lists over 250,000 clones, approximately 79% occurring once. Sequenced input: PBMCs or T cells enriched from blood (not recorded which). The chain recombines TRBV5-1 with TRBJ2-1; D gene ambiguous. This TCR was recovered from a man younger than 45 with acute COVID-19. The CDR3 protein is CASSLATSSSYNEQFF. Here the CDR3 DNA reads TGCGCCAGCAGCTTGGCCACGTCGAGCTCCTACAATGAGCAGTTCTTC.